This passage covers 14 T cell receptor beta chains from one sample sequenced in a study of Graves' ophthalmopathy and Graves' hyperthyroidism. For repertoire sequencing, the TCR beta CDR3 regions were amplified from RNA transcripts. Investigators did first-round RT-PCR with HTBI primers, then second-round multiplex PCR. One entry per CDR3 protein, called by TCRdb with MiXCR from the multiplex PCR reads. This table holds roughly 1.1 million distinct CDR3 sequences, about 40% found once. Sequences were obtained from peripheral blood or thyroid tissue (not recorded which). The receptors were sampled from an adult man with Graves' hyperthyroidism.

This chain uses TRBV4-3 with TRBJ1-1; TRBD1 is a possible D gene (5 bases). The germline V gene has CDR1 LGHNA and CDR2 YSLEER. Trimming took off 5 bases at V and 8 bases at J, with 12 bases between the two ends. The CDR3 loop spans 12 amino acids. The CDR3 loop is CASSGGRGEAFF. CDR3 nucleotides: TGCGCCAGCAGCGGAGGTCGGGGGGAAGCTTTCTTT.

As to this clonotype: This clone may be a read error of a much larger clone one base away. The CDR3 DNA is TGTGCCAGTAGGGATGGTGCTCAGCCCCAGCATTTT. It specifies CASRDGAQPQHF. The chain combines TRBV19 with TRBJ1-5; no reliable D call. Per the germline V gene, CDR1 is LNHDA and CDR2 is SQIVND (reference sequence). V dropped 6 bases and J dropped 6 bases, with 9 bases sitting between them. This CDR3 spans 12 amino acids.

This clonotype was recorded a few times. This chain connects TRBV5-4 to TRBJ1-1, with D perhaps TRBD1 (6 bases). Between the trimmed V and J ends, which lost 4 bases and 4 bases, there was a span of 23 bases. CDR3 length: 17 amino acids. In germline, CDR1 is SGHNT, CDR2 YYREEE (reference sequence). This chain's CDR3 is CASSRDQGRMVGTEAFF. CDR3 DNA sequence: TGTGCCAGCAGCCGTGATCAGGGGCGGATGGTAGGCACTGAAGCTTTCTTT.

This clonotype was seen more than once but under ten times. The CDR3 DNA is TGTGCCAGCCACAGCGGGACAGGGGACGAGCAGTACTTC. It is translated as CASHSGTGDEQYF. J is TRBJ2-7 and V is TRBV5-6; 10 positions match TRBD1. Germline V gives CDR1 SGHDT, CDR2 YYEEEE. The CDR3 is made up of 13 amino acids. The trim removed 7 bases at V and 5 bases at J, leaving 6 bases unmatched.

This clonotype was counted a single time. The junction and the germline gene differ at one end; a read error may be behind it. The chain's CDR3 is CDSGIRQGDTEAFF. In DNA, the CDR3 is TGCGACAGCGGCATCCGACAGGGGGACACTGAAGCTTTCTTT. The rearrangement joins TRBV5-1 to TRBJ1-1; TRBD1 matches 9 bases. The germline V gene encodes CDR1 SGHRS and CDR2 YFSETQ. The CDR3 is 14 residues long.

The table lists this clonotype with many counts. The CDR3 DNA is TGTGCCAGCAGTTTAGACGTTAACTATGGCTACACCTTC. Its translation: CASSLDVNYGYTF. The chain combines TRBV12-3 or TRBV12-4 with TRBJ1-2; D not resolved. The CDR3 runs to 13 residues. Trimming removed 1 base from V and 1 base from J, with 4 bases in between.

This clonotype showed up many times. J is TRBJ2-2 and V is TRBV24-1, with D maybe TRBD2 (7 bases). There are 20 residues in the CDR3. The germline V gene encodes CDR1 KGHDR and CDR2 SFDVKD. Trimming cost V 1 base and J 4 bases, with 24 bases left between them. The CDR3 sequence: CATSDFPFTGGEERTGELFF. DNA of the CDR3: TGTGCCACCAGTGATTTCCCCTTTACGGGGGGCGAGGAACGCACCGGGGAGCTGTTTTTT.

This sequence joins TRBV29-1 and TRBJ2-7; D remains ambiguous. Trimming left V 6 bases short and J 1 base short, with 10 bases between. This CDR3 is built from 12 residues. Germline-derived CDR1 and CDR2 are SQVTM and ANQGSEA. The CDR3 loop reads CSVLGRSYEQYF. CDR3 DNA: TGCAGCGTGCTCGGACGGTCCTACGAGCAGTACTTC.

This clonotype appeared once. Compared with germline, one end of the junction differs, possibly owing to a read error. The V call is TRBV10-3, the J call TRBJ1-5; D ambiguous. Germline CDR1 and CDR2: ENHRY and SYGVKD. The CDR3 is 14 amino acids. The CDR3 DNA follows: TGTGCCAGCAGTGATAGTGCGGGGTTTCAGCCCCAGCATTTT. Translated, it gives CASSDSAGFQPQHF.

This clonotype occurred many times. This chain connects TRBV20-1 to TRBJ2-5; 7 bases map to TRBD2. The CDR3 runs 15 residues. The V gene's germline CDR1 is DFQATT and CDR2 SNEGSKA (reference sequence). V lost 6 bases, J lost 3 bases, and 13 bases stayed unmatched. The chain's CDR3 is CSAARPSGKEETQYF. The CDR3 DNA is TGCAGTGCCGCCCGGCCCAGCGGGAAAGAAGAGACCCAGTACTTC.

This clonotype was detected many times. The chain couples TRBV12-3 or TRBV12-4 to TRBJ1-2; TRBD1 might be the D (5 bases). The V and J ends lost 4 bases and 10 bases respectively, with 13 bases between them. This CDR3 region has 12 residues. The CDR3 DNA reads as TGTGCCAGCAGTTCAGGGAAGGAGGACTACACCTTC. This codes for CASSSGKEDYTF.

This clonotype was counted a single time. The chain joins TRBV29-1 to TRBJ2-5; 8 bases fit TRBD2. The trim removed 0 bases at V and 4 bases at J, leaving 22 bases unmatched. Germline V CDR1 and CDR2: SQVTM, ANQGSEA. CDR3 size: 20 residues. CDR3 nucleotide sequence: TGCAGCGTTGAAGATGACGGCAGTGAGCAGTACGGGGGGGCCCCAGAGACCCAGTACTTC. Translated, it gives CSVEDDGSEQYGGAPETQYF.

V and J are TRBV12-3 or TRBV12-4 and TRBJ1-5, with 9 bases matching TRBD1. V dropped 4 bases and J dropped 6; count of bases not matched to a gene: 4. The CDR3 length is 14 residues. As DNA, the CDR3 is TGTGCCAGCAGTTCGGACAGGGGTATTCAGCCCCAGCATTTT. It is translated as CASSSDRGIQPQHF.

This clonotype was counted a few times. The chain combines TRBV11-2 with TRBJ1-2; D gene uncertain. Germline values: CDR1 SGHAT, CDR2 FQNNGV. V lost 1 base and J lost 0, with 9 bases in between. This CDR3 has 15 residues. The CDR3 DNA follows: TGTGCCAGCAGCTTAGTTCCAGGAGCTAACTATGGCTACACCTTC. Protein: CASSLVPGANYGYTF.